Below are 15 T cell receptor beta chains sequenced from a single sample in a study of CD8+ T cells in alopecia areata. RNA was isolated and reverse transcribed to cDNA, the sequencing template. Only in-frame clones appear in the TCRdb table, and some are missing; sequencing was by immunoSEQ multiplex PCR. Altogether 130,000 to 150,000 clones are present, 75% to 85% being singletons, with the ten largest covering just under 25%. Treatment given: oral pan-JAK inhibitor, 5-10 mg twice daily. The specimen was CD8+ T cells sorted from blood, collected at week 4, from a patient treated with tofacitinib. These receptors came from a human donor with alopecia areata.

V usage is TRBV5-1 and J usage is TRBJ2-5, with D unclear. Trimming stripped 2 bases from V and 5 bases from J, with 4 bases between. CDR3 length: 11 residues. Germline V gene data show CDR1 as SGHRS and CDR2 as YFSETQ. The CDR3: CASSLMETQYF. The CDR3 DNA follows: TGCGCCAGCAGCTTAATGGAGACCCAGTACTTC.

This chain uses TRBV5-1 with TRBJ2-7; D is unclear. Germline V gene sequence: CDR1 SGHRS, CDR2 YFSETQ. V lost 0 bases and J 0 bases, leaving 7 bases between the germline ends. The CDR3 is 14 residues long. The CDR3 DNA follows: TGCGCCAGCAGCTTGGGCACCTACTCCTACGAGCAGTACTTC. Protein product: CASSLGTYSYEQYF.

This sequence joins TRBV9 and TRBJ2-2; TRBD1 agrees at 7 bases. This CDR3 spans 16 amino acids. The germline V gene encodes CDR1 SGDLS and CDR2 YYNGEE. The junction had 10 bases not matched to a gene; V was cut back by 0 bases and J by 8 bases. The CDR3 DNA reads TGTGCCAGCAGCGTAGAAGGGGGCGGCCTCCCGGGGGAGCTGTTTTTT. Translating gives CASSVEGGGLPGELFF.

In this sample, this clone turned up a few times. This chain joins TRBV15 and TRBJ1-1; D unclear. Between the trimmed V and J ends, which lost 0 bases and 8 bases, there was a span of 13 bases. The CDR3 sequence is 14 residues long. In germline, CDR1 is LNHNV, CDR2 YYDKDF (reference sequence). DNA for the CDR3: TGTGCCACCAGCAGAGATAGGGCGATAAGAGAAGCTTTCTTT. It is translated as CATSRDRAIREAFF.

The chain employs TRBV7-9 and TRBJ2-7, with 7 nucleotides matching TRBD2. The V gene's germline CDR1 is SEHNR and CDR2 FQNEAQ (reference sequence). After removal of 5 bases from V and 2 bases from J, the junction contained 3 bases not matched to a gene. The CDR3 covers 13 residues. The CDR3 reads CASSLGTTYEQYF. The CDR3 DNA reads as TGTGCCAGCAGCCTCGGGACTACCTACGAGCAGTACTTC. Full variable domain (rest looked up from reference TRBV7-9 and TRBJ2-7): DTGVSQNPRHKITKRGQNVTFRCDPISEHNRLYWYRQTLGQGPEFLTYFQNEAQLEKSRLLSDRFSAERPKGSFSTLEIQRTEQGDSAMYLCASSLGTTYEQYFGPGTRLTVT.

V gene TRBV11-2 combines with J gene TRBJ2-1; 7 bases match TRBD2. CDR1 SGHAT and CDR2 FQNNGV come from the germline V gene. The V and J ends lost 6 bases and 4 bases, in that order; junction bases with no gene match: 6. The CDR3 contains 14 residues. Written as DNA, the CDR3 is TGTGCCAGCAGTCAGGGACTACTATACAATGAGCAGTTCTTC. This encodes CASSQGLLYNEQFF.

The rearrangement links TRBV10-2 to TRBJ2-5; TRBD2 is a possible D gene (6 bases). The CDR3 spans 14 residues. Trimming left V 8 bases short and J 0 bases short, with 13 bases between. In germline, CDR1 is WSHSY, CDR2 SAAADI. CDR3 nucleotide sequence: TGCGCCAGCCGTCCTCCTAGCGACCAAGAGACCCAGTACTTC. It yields the protein CASRPPSDQETQYF.

The CDR3 protein is CASSLGANQPQHF. In DNA, the CDR3 is TGTGCCAGCAGCTTAGGGGCGAATCAGCCCCAGCATTTT. The rearrangement joins TRBV6-1 to TRBJ1-5, with D possibly TRBD1 on 5 matching bases. Trimming cost V 6 bases and J 4 bases, with 10 bases left between them. This CDR3 has 13 residues. CDR1 and CDR2 from the germline V gene are MNHNS and SASEGT.

The J gene is TRBJ1-2, the V gene TRBV29-1; D may be TRBD1 (6 bases). The CDR3 extends over 12 amino acids. Trimming cost V 6 bases and J 8 bases, with 16 bases left between them. Germline V gives CDR1 SQVTM, CDR2 ANQGSEA. The CDR3: CSVPSDSPGYTF. The DNA of the CDR3 is TGCAGCGTCCCGTCGGACAGTCCGGGCTACACCTTC. Full variable domain (missing parts from reference TRBV29-1 and TRBJ1-2): SAVISQKPSRDICQRGTSLTIQCQVDSQVTMMFWYRQQPGQSLTLIATANQGSEATYESGFVIDKFPISRPNLTFSTLTVSNMSPEDSSIYLCSVPSDSPGYTFGSGTRLTVV.

J is TRBJ1-2 and V is TRBV23-1; D not certain. TRBV23-1 carries the ORF label, with uncertain function. V was pared by 7 bases and J by 4 bases, with 10 bases between. The CDR3 consists of 12 residues. The CDR3 reads CASTYATYGYTF. The CDR3 DNA reads TGCGCCAGCACGTATGCCACCTATGGCTACACCTTC.

A word on this clone: The sample has other DNA sequences that encode this CDR3 too. This rearrangement joins TRBV7-9 to TRBJ2-3, with D hard to call. CDR1 is SEHNR and CDR2 is FQNEAQ in the germline V gene (reference sequence). The CDR3 length is 12 residues. The V end was cut by 1 base, the J end by 1 base, with 0 bases between. This chain's CDR3 is CASSLGTDTQYF. Here the CDR3 DNA reads TGTGCCAGCAGCTTAGGCACAGATACGCAGTATTTT.

This rearrangement joins TRBV7-8 to TRBJ2-1; D remains ambiguous. This CDR3 has 15 residues. The ends were cut back, 1 base at V and 2 bases at J, with 9 bases in the middle. Germline V gene lookup returns CDR1 SGHVS and CDR2 FQNEAQ. CDR3 in amino acids: CASSLVGPPYNEQFF. DNA for the CDR3: TGTGCCAGCAGCTTAGTAGGACCGCCCTACAATGAGCAGTTCTTC.

This sequence joins TRBV25-1 and TRBJ2-1, with TRBD2 matching over 7 bases. This CDR3 is 14 amino acids long. Germline V gene lookup returns CDR1 MGHDK and CDR2 SYGVNS. J lost 5 bases, V lost 7 bases, and 8 bases had no gene match. The CDR3 coding sequence is TGTGCCAGCAAGTTTGGGGGGGTTAACAATGAGCAGTTCTTC. It is translated as CASKFGGVNNEQFF.

The V call is TRBV7-2, the J call TRBJ2-5; 8 nucleotides agree with TRBD2. Unmatched junction bases numbered 5, after V lost 3 bases and J lost 2 bases. CDR3 length: 15 amino acids. Germline V gives CDR1 SGHTA, CDR2 FQGNSA. CDR3 loop: CASSLGGGRQETQYF. In DNA form, the CDR3 reads TGTGCCAGCAGCTTGGGCGGGGGGAGGCAAGAGACCCAGTACTTC. Variable domain in full (rest from reference TRBV7-2 and TRBJ2-5): GAGVSQSPSNKVTEKGKDVELRCDPISGHTALYWYRQSLGQGLEFLIYFQGNSAPDKSGLPSDRFSAERTGGSVSTLTIQRTQQEDSAVYLCASSLGGGRQETQYFGPGTRLLVL.

This clone was counted between two and nine times. The chain recombines TRBV27 with TRBJ2-7, with D possibly being TRBD1 (6 bases). The CDR3 runs 15 residues. Germline V CDR1 and CDR2: MNHEY, SMNVEV (reference sequence). Trimming pared 5 bases from V and 6 bases from J, leaving 20 bases between. The CDR3 DNA reads TGTGCCAGCAGTACTAAGGACAGTCCAACAGGCGAGCAGTACTTC. As protein: CASSTKDSPTGEQYF.